The 7 T cell receptor beta chains below all came from one sample that was sequenced in a study of CD8+ T cells in alopecia areata (dated by TCRdb to 2016 to 2019). Library preparation used the immunoSEQ multiplex PCR assay. RNA was extracted from all samples and reverse transcribed into cDNA, which served as template for TCR sequencing. In TCRdb, the immuneACCESS table is reduced to in-frame sequences with V and J assigned. These tables do not hold every clone; where another copy was compared, an unresolved V gene accounts for under half, and the others remain unexplained. Present in this sample are some 4,800 clones, about 91% of which were seen just once. Of the sample, about a fifth is held by the ten largest clones. The sample's time point label, in plain terms: around 4 weeks on oral tofacitinib. What this sample's treatment or condition label stands for: oral pan-JAK inhibitor, 5-10 mg twice daily. Peripheral blood and lesional scalp punch biopsies were obtained from patients with alopecia areata.

Sample: skin, taken at week 4, from a patient treated with tofacitinib. These receptors originate from a human donor with alopecia areata.

This clone was detected only a few times. V and J are TRBV7-7 and TRBJ2-7; perhaps TRBD2 as D (6 bases). Trimming took 5 bases from V and 6 from J, leaving 14 bases between them. This CDR3 comprises 13 residues. Germline CDR1 reads SSHAT; CDR2 reads FNYEAQ (reference sequence). In DNA, the CDR3 is TGTGCCAGCAGCCCTAAGGTGGGGGGCGAGCAGTACTTC. Translated: CASSPKVGGEQYF. The full variable domain, with the rest looked up from reference TRBV7-7 and TRBJ2-7, is GAGVSQSPRYKVTKRGQDVTLRCDPISSHATLYWYQQALGQGPEFLTYFNYEAQPDKSGLPSDRFSAERPEGSISTLTIQRTEQRDSAMYRCASSPKVGGEQYFGPGTRLTVT.

This chain uses TRBV6-5 with TRBJ1-5; TRBD1 agrees at 8 bases. CDR1 MNHEY and CDR2 SVGAGI come from the germline V gene. The CDR3 totals 15 residues. Trimming removed 6 bases from V and 8 bases from J; junction bases left unmatched: 12. CDR3 bases: TGTGCCAGCAGCGAGGGGTCAGGGGGCAGGGAGCCCCAGCATTTT. Protein: CASSEGSGGREPQHF.

The chain links TRBV14 to TRBJ1-1, with unresolved D. The CDR3 covers 12 residues. Germline V lookup: CDR1 SGHDN, CDR2 FVKESK. The germline V and J ends were trimmed by 5 bases and 6 bases, with 10 bases remaining between them. The CDR3 loop reads CASSSSGAEAFF. CDR3 in DNA: TGTGCCAGCAGCTCTTCCGGGGCTGAAGCTTTCTTT.

CDR3: CASSWPRFEETQYF. CDR3 bases: TGTGCCAGCAGCTGGCCCCGGTTCGAGGAGACCCAGTACTTC. The chain combines TRBV7-2 with TRBJ2-5; D not resolved. The germline CDR1 and CDR2 sequences are SGHTA and FQGNSA. This CDR3 comprises 14 residues. Trimming took 4 bases from V and 5 from J, leaving 14 bases between them.

The genes are TRBV19 and TRBJ1-1; D might be TRBD1 (5 bases). Germline V gene lookup returns CDR1 LNHDA and CDR2 SQIVND (reference sequence). This CDR3 is 13 amino acids long. Trimming removed 7 bases from V and 1 base from J, with 10 bases in between. CDR3 sequence reads: CASKFGANTEAFF. The CDR3 DNA is TGTGCCAGTAAGTTTGGGGCGAACACTGAAGCTTTCTTT. Filled out from reference TRBV19 and TRBJ1-1, the complete variable domain reads DGGITQSPKYLFRKEGQNVTLSCEQNLNHDAMYWYRQDPGQGLRLIYYSQIVNDFQKGDIAEGYSVSREKKESFPLTVTSAQKNPTAFYLCASKFGANTEAFFGQGTRLTVV.

The chain couples TRBV2 to TRBJ2-1; 9 bases align to TRBD2. The CDR3 has 15 amino acids. V trimming: 7 bases; J trimming: 8 bases; junction bases outside the gene matches: 12. Germline loops: CDR1 SNHLY, CDR2 FYNNEI. CDR3 in amino acids: CASTTGRGGKDEQFF. The CDR3 DNA reads TGTGCCAGCACCACGGGGCGGGGGGGCAAAGATGAGCAGTTCTTC.

This clone was seen a single time. V gene TRBV9 combines with J gene TRBJ2-3; D is perhaps TRBD1 (6 bases). From germline, CDR1 is SGDLS and CDR2 YYNGEE. CDR3 length equals 15 residues. Trimming pared 3 bases from V and 4 bases from J, leaving 15 bases between. CDR3: CASSGTDLGADTQYF. The CDR3 DNA reads as TGTGCCAGCAGCGGGACAGATCTTGGGGCAGATACGCAGTATTTT.